Sequencing of this T cell receptor (beta chain) was carried out in a study of regulatory T cells in long-lasting Graves disease. Regarding the study as a whole: Comparison showed that persistent patients shared more public clonotypes (about 2,800) than new patients (about 970). When disease was persistent, TRBV28, TRBJ1-2 and TRBJ2-5 were the favored segments.

The sample's time point: persistent/refractory GD, antithyroid drugs over 5 years with positive TRAb. There was RNA extracted from PBMCs, and the TCR library was made from it. Trimming removed 4 bases at V and 2 bases at J, with 15 bases between. CDR3 length equals 14 residues. CDR1 is SQVTM and CDR2 is ANQGSEA in the germline V gene. This clonotype was seen ten or more times. Its antigen remains unidentified. To make TCR beta libraries, researchers used iRepertoire HTBI primers and Arm-PCR of CDR3 regions. MiXCR, run by TCRdb on the multiplex PCR reads, gives a single entry per CDR3 protein. The sample records fewer than 400,000 distinct CDR3 sequences, less than 25% being singletons.

The V and J genes are TRBV29-1 and TRBJ2-7, with D hard to call. The source is a female donor with Graves disease. The specimen comprised peripheral blood mononuclear cells (PBMCs), sampled when the disease was refractory, from a patient treated with antithyroid drugs. CDR3 in amino acids: CSVAHSRSPYEQYF. In DNA form, the CDR3 reads TGCAGCGTTGCTCATTCACGATCCCCCTACGAGCAGTACTTC.